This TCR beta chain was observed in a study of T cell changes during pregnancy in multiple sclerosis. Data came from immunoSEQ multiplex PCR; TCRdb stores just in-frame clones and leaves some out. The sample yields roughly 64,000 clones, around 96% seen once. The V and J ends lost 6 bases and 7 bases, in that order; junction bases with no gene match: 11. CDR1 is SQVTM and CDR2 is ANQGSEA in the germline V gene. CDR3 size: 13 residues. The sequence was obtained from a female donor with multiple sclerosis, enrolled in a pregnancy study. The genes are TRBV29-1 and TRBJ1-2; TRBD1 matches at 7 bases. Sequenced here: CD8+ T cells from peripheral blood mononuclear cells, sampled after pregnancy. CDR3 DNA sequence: TGCAGCGTACCGACAGGGAATCGCGGTGGCTACACCTTC. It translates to CSVPTGNRGGYTF.